The rows below give T cell receptor beta chains drawn from one sample of a study of blood T cells in healthy people across ages. TCRdb reprocessed the 5' RACE reads with MiXCR, giving one entry per CDR3 protein. The sample has some 1.1 million distinct CDR3 sequences; 35% to 40% are singletons. Sequences were obtained from blood. These TCRs come from a man aged 18 to 35 in good health. The CDR3 runs from the conserved cysteine through the conserved F or W. A D gene is named only where the DNA matches it firmly. Size is omitted from some rows. Given values are once, few, many or a class for expanded clones.

v_call	clone_size	j_call	d_call	cdr3_aa	cdr3_nt
TRBV20-1	.	TRBJ2-3	TRBD2	CSARDLAGGADTQYF	TGCAGTGCTAGAGACCTAGCGGGGGGTGCAGATACGCAGTATTTT
TRBV20-1	.	TRBJ1-4	.	CSASGTTKKLFF	TGCAGTGCTTCCGGGACAACGAAAAAACTGTTTTTT
TRBV25-1	.	TRBJ1-1	.	CARRDRLGTEAFF	TGTGCCAGAAGAGACAGGCTGGGCACTGAAGCTTTCTTT
TRBV7-9	.	TRBJ2-1	.	CASSPGGRGNEQFF	TGTGCCAGCAGCCCGGGGGGCAGGGGCAATGAGCAGTTCTTC
TRBV28	.	TRBJ1-2	.	CAQGGGSNYGYTF	TGTGCCCAAGGGGGGGGAAGTAACTATGGCTACACCTTC
TRBV3-1	.	TRBJ2-4	.	CASSQAAAARAKNIQYF	TGTGCCAGCAGCCAAGCTGCGGCGGCCAGAGCCAAAAACATTCAGTACTTC
TRBV5-5	.	TRBJ1-1	TRBD1	CASSPDWDRANTEAFF	TGTGCCAGCAGCCCTGACTGGGACAGGGCGAACACTGAAGCTTTCTTT
TRBV20-1	.	TRBJ1-2	.	CSARLPDTNYGYTF	TGCAGTGCTAGATTGCCGGACACTAACTATGGCTACACCTTC
TRBV4-1	few	TRBJ2-6	.	CASSFTNFGANVLTF	TGCGCCAGCAGTTTTACGAACTTCGGGGCCAACGTCCTGACTTTC
TRBV9	.	TRBJ2-7	TRBD2	CASSLPGRGVEQYF	TGTGCCAGCAGTCTTCCTGGTCGGGGGGTGGAGCAGTACTTC
TRBV20-1	.	TRBJ2-1	TRBD2	CSAFRLAGGSLYNEQFF	TGCAGTGCTTTTCGACTAGCGGGGGGGTCGTTATACAATGAGCAGTTCTTC
TRBV20-1	once	TRBJ1-5	.	CSATQDSNQPQHF	TGCAGTGCTACACAGGATAGCAATCAGCCCCAGCATTTT
TRBV20-1	.	TRBJ2-5	TRBD1	CSARGTGTGVRETQYF	TGCAGTGCTAGAGGAACCGGGACAGGGGTCAGAGAGACCCAGTACTTC
TRBV4-3	.	TRBJ1-2	TRBD1	CASSPLGDSYGYTF	TGCGCCAGCAGCCCTCTCGGGGACAGCTATGGCTACACCTTC
TRBV20-1	few	TRBJ2-7	TRBD2	CSAIAGAHYEQYF	TGCAGTGCTATAGCGGGGGCCCACTACGAGCAGTACTTC
TRBV19	.	TRBJ1-5	.	CASSGGTVHQPQHF	TGTGCCAGTAGTGGTGGGACCGTGCATCAGCCCCAGCATTTT
TRBV20-1	many	TRBJ2-1	TRBD1	CSADDGTGGDNEQFF	TGCAGTGCAGACGACGGGACAGGGGGGGATAATGAGCAGTTCTTC
TRBV4-3	few	TRBJ2-3	TRBD2	CASSQVRNGGAGSTDTQYF	TGCGCCAGCAGCCAAGTTCGTAACGGGGGGGCCGGTAGCACAGATACGCAGTATTTT
TRBV9	.	TRBJ2-2	TRBD2	CASSVGSSGAAAGELFF	TGTGCCAGCAGCGTAGGGTCTAGCGGGGCCGCGGCCGGGGAGCTGTTTTTT
TRBV21-1	.	TRBJ2-5	.	CASSKIAGTVANEQYF	TGTGCCAGCAGCAAGATTGCCGGGACGGTAGCTAATGAGCAGTACTTC
TRBV4-3	.	TRBJ2-2	.	CASSQGGGGLYTGELFF	TGCGCCAGCAGCCAAGGAGGGGGGGGGCTTTATACCGGGGAGCTGTTTTTT
TRBV10-3	.	TRBJ2-3	.	CAINVPGPTDTQYF	TGTGCCATCAATGTCCCAGGGCCCACAGATACGCAGTATTTT
TRBV7-3	few	TRBJ2-7	.	CASSLVGFPYEQYF	TGTGCCAGCAGCCTCGTCGGCTTTCCCTACGAGCAGTACTTC
TRBV5-1	.	TRBJ1-1	TRBD1	CASRVGQGARNTEAFF	TGCGCCAGCAGAGTCGGACAGGGGGCTCGGAACACTGAAGCTTTCTTT
TRBV27	many	TRBJ2-6	.	CASSFGVSGANVLTF	TGTGCCAGCAGTTTTGGAGTGTCCGGGGCCAACGTCCTGACTTTC
TRBV4-3	.	TRBJ2-2	.	CASSQEGAGEPFF	TGCGCCAGCAGCCAAGAAGGGGCCGGGGAGCCGTTTTTT
TRBV20-1	few	TRBJ1-1	.	CSAGEDSVGEAFF	TGCAGTGCTGGGGAGGATTCAGTAGGTGAAGCTTTCTTT
TRBV4-1	.	TRBJ2-5	TRBD2	CASSQRAGANLQETQYF	TGCGCCAGCAGCCAGAGAGCGGGGGCAAACTTACAAGAGACCCAGTACTTC
TRBV20-1	many	TRBJ1-2	TRBD1	CSAPLTGAYGYTF	TGCAGTGCTCCCCTAACAGGGGCCTATGGCTACACCTTC
TRBV12-5	few	TRBJ1-2	.	CASGLVLGNYGYTF	TGTGCTAGTGGTTTGGTACTGGGAAACTATGGCTACACCTTC
TRBV7-9	.	TRBJ1-4	.	CASSPSIATNEKLFF	TGTGCCAGCAGCCCGAGTATTGCAACTAATGAAAAACTGTTTTTT
TRBV4-3	.	TRBJ2-7	.	CASSQGMNGQYF	TGCGCCAGCAGCCAAGGCATGAACGGGCAGTACTTC
TRBV15	.	TRBJ1-1	.	CATSREVGGRTEAFF	TGTGCCACCAGCAGAGAGGTTGGGGGGAGGACTGAAGCTTTCTTT
TRBV3-1	.	TRBJ1-1	.	CASSHQGRTEAFF	TGTGCCAGCAGCCACCAGGGGAGGACTGAAGCTTTCTTT
TRBV27	few	TRBJ1-1	TRBD1	CASSSPPGQGDTEAFF	TGTGCCAGCAGTTCCCCCCCAGGACAGGGTGACACTGAAGCTTTCTTT
TRBV6-6	.	TRBJ1-2	.	CASIGGHYGYTF	TGTGCCAGCATCGGAGGCCACTATGGCTACACCTTC
TRBV20-1	few	TRBJ1-2	.	CSAPVSGYGYTF	TGCAGTGCCCCCGTCTCCGGATATGGCTACACCTTC
TRBV7-9	.	TRBJ2-5	TRBD1	CASSRGQGIYNEQYF	TGTGCCAGCAGCCGTGGACAGGGCATATACAATGAGCAGTACTTC
TRBV27	once	TRBJ2-1	.	CASRGGDSYNEQFF	TGTGCCAGCAGGGGCGGGGACTCCTACAATGAGCAGTTCTTC
TRBV12-3/TRBV12-4	.	TRBJ2-7	TRBD2	CASSFPTSGGAKGEQYF	TGTGCCAGCAGTTTCCCGACTAGCGGGGGGGCTAAAGGCGAGCAGTACTTC
TRBV7-9	.	TRBJ1-1	TRBD1	CASIPGTGGTEAFF	TGTGCCAGCATCCCCGGGACAGGGGGCACTGAAGCTTTCTTT
TRBV7-2	.	TRBJ1-1	.	CASSLDGGQGKSFF	TGTGCCAGCAGCTTAGATGGAGGTCAGGGTAAAAGTTTCTTT
TRBV7-8	.	TRBJ2-2	.	CASSPWGRNTGELFF	TGTGCCAGCAGCCCGTGGGGCAGAAACACCGGGGAGCTGTTTTTT
TRBV6-1	few	TRBJ2-1	.	CASSDPLRGKKYNEQFF	TGTGCCAGCAGTGACCCTCTTCGGGGGAAGAAATACAATGAGCAGTTCTTC
TRBV5-1	few	TRBJ1-1	TRBD1	CASRARVAGGNRNTEAFF	TGCGCCAGCAGAGCTCGCGTAGCAGGGGGAAATAGAAACACTGAAGCTTTCTTT
TRBV6-4	.	TRBJ2-3	TRBD1	CASRRDRFTDTQYF	TGTGCCAGCAGGAGGGACAGGTTCACAGATACGCAGTATTTT
TRBV7-3	few	TRBJ2-5	.	CASSPSPRETQYF	TGTGCCAGCAGCCCAAGTCCCAGGGAGACCCAGTACTTC
TRBV7-2	few	TRBJ1-6	.	CASSLVQGGNSPLHF	TGTGCCAGCAGCTTAGTTCAGGGCGGTAATTCACCCCTCCACTTT
TRBV14	.	TRBJ1-3	TRBD1	CASRQTGFGGNTIYF	TGTGCCAGCAGGCAGACAGGGTTTGGAGGAAACACCATATATTTT